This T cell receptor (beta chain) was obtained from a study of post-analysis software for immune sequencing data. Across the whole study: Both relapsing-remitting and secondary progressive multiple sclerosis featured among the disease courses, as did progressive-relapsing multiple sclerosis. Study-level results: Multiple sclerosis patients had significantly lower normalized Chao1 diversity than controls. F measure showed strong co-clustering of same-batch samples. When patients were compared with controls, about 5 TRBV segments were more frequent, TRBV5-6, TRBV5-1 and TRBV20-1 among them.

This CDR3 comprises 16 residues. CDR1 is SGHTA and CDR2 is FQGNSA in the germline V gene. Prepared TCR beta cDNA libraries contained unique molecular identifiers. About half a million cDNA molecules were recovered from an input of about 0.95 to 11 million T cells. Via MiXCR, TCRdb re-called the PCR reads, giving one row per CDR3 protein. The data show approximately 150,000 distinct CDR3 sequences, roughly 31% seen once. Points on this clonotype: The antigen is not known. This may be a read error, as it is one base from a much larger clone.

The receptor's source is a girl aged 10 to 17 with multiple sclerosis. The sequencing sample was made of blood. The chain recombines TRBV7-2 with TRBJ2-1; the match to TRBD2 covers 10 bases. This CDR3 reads CASSPRTSGFYNGQFF. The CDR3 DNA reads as TGTGCCAGCAGCCCACGGACTAGCGGTTTCTACAATGGGCAGTTCTTC.